Shown below are 6 T cell receptor beta chains from a single sample sequenced in a study of T cell responses to AZD1222 COVID-19 vaccine. This table comes from immunoSEQ multiplex PCR, and its TCRdb copy is limited to in-frame clones, with some not included. Of about 100,000 clones listed, around nine tenths were seen once; the top ten hold more than 15%. The sample was peripheral blood, taken on day 0 of AZD1222 vaccination. The receptors here all came from an adult in good health.

In its sample, this clone was seen once. The chain couples TRBV7-2 to TRBJ2-7; D possibly matches TRBD1 or TRBD2 (5 bases each). Germline V gene lookup returns CDR1 SGHTA and CDR2 FQGNSA. This CDR3 is 15 amino acids long. The V end was cut by 1 base, the J end by 1 base, with 11 bases between. The CDR3 protein is CASSLGGSPSYEQYF. CDR3 DNA sequence: TGTGCCAGCAGCTTAGGGGGGAGTCCGTCCTACGAGCAGTACTTC.

The chain carries TRBV19 and TRBJ2-1; 8 nucleotides line up with TRBD1. This CDR3 comprises 16 residues. Germline loops: CDR1 LNHDA, CDR2 SQIVND (reference sequence). Losses at the gene ends were 3 bases for V and 10 bases for J; bases not matched to a gene: 14. The CDR3 reads CASSILVRQGRREQFF. DNA of the CDR3: TGTGCCAGTAGTATTTTAGTTCGACAGGGGCGCCGGGAGCAGTTCTTC.

This sequence joins TRBV30 and TRBJ1-3; tentatively, D is TRBD1 (6 bases). V lost 8 bases, J lost 2 bases, and 13 bases lay in between. The V gene's germline CDR1 is GTSNPN and CDR2 SVGIG (reference sequence). CDR3 length: 13 amino acids. The CDR3 bases are TGTGCCGAGAAACAGGGTGCTGGAAACACCATATATTTT. Translated, it gives CAEKQGAGNTIYF. The entire variable domain, with the rest obtained from reference TRBV30 and TRBJ1-3, is as follows: SQTIHQWPATLVQPVGSPLSLECTVEGTSNPNLYWYRQAAGRGLQLLFYSVGIGQISSEVPQNLSASRPQDRQFILSSKKLLLSDSGFYLCAEKQGAGNTIYFGEGSWLTVV.

The V gene is TRBV6-1, the J gene TRBJ1-3; no clear D gene. Trimming took off 1 base at V and 4 bases at J, with 8 bases between the two ends. The V gene's germline CDR1 is MNHNS and CDR2 SASEGT. The CDR3 contains 14 residues. The CDR3, as DNA: TGTGCCAGCAGTGAAGGCGGCAAAGGAAACACCATATATTTT. This sequence encodes CASSEGGKGNTIYF.

V gene TRBV11-2 combines with J gene TRBJ1-4; no definite D call. V lost 6 bases, J lost 4 bases, and 6 bases lay in between. CDR3 length equals 12 residues. Germline-derived CDR1 and CDR2 are SGHAT and FQNNGV. The CDR3 bases are TGTGCCAGCAGTCCAATTAATGAAAAACTGTTTTTT. Its translation: CASSPINEKLFF.

CDR3 DNA: TGTGCCAGCAGCGTAGGTATAGGGGCGGCGAACACCGGGGAGCTGTTTTTT. Translating gives CASSVGIGAANTGELFF. The V call is TRBV9, the J call TRBJ2-2; D possibly corresponds to TRBD1 (5 bases). The germline V gene encodes CDR1 SGDLS and CDR2 YYNGEE. CDR3 length: 17 amino acids. V lost 0 bases and J 0 bases, leaving 12 bases between the germline ends.